This T cell receptor (beta chain) emerged from a study of blood T cell repertoires in COVID-19. TCRdb's table, derived via immunoSEQ multiplex PCR, lists solely in-frame clones and lacks some. The repertoire holds about 100,000 clones, with 88% as singletons. Trimming took 5 bases from V and 6 from J; bases not matched to a gene: 24. The CDR3 consists of 21 residues. Germline CDR1 and CDR2: SGHVS and FNYEAQ. The V call is TRBV7-6, the J call TRBJ2-1; 11 positions agree with TRBD2. The sequence was collected from a human donor in a cohort sampled during active COVID-19. The source material was peripheral blood. CDR3 sequence: CASSQNTGPGLAAQVSNEQFF. CDR3 bases: TGTGCCAGCAGCCAGAACACGGGACCGGGACTAGCGGCACAGGTCAGCAATGAGCAGTTCTTC.